This T cell receptor (beta chain) comes out of a study of shared clonotypes between healthy human individuals. The CDR3 covers 13 residues. J was trimmed by 11 bases and V by 5 bases; bases with no gene match: 7. The germline V gene has CDR1 MNHEY and CDR2 SVGAGI. The healthy adult donors were HIV-negative and reported no recent acute infections or vaccinations. Deep-level running was used for the assay. Profiled with immunoSEQ multiplex PCR; TCRdb holds only in-frame clones, not every one. The sample contains some 2.1 million clones, roughly 95% of which appear only once. The chain joins TRBV6-5 to TRBJ1-3; 9 nucleotides match TRBD1. The receptor's source is a man between 18 and 35 years old in good health. The sequencing sample was made of naive CD4+ T cells sorted from blood. Stated subset: CD45RA+ positively selected. This CDR3 is CASSATGGTPIYF. CDR3 DNA sequence: TGTGCCAGCAGTGCGACAGGGGGGACCCCCATATATTTT.